One sample yielded the 5 T cell receptor beta chains listed below, sequenced in a study of cytomegalovirus exposure and HLA in healthy donors. PCR amplification relied on 60 Vbeta primers (plus 13 Jbeta primers). TCRdb's table, derived via immunoSEQ multiplex PCR, lists solely in-frame clones and lacks some. This repertoire shows 91,000 or so clones, over 75% found once; its top ten account for under 7%. The sequencing input was PBMCs. These receptor sequences come from a man aged 25 to 45 in good health and CMV-seropositive.

J is TRBJ2-6 and V is TRBV28; maybe TRBD2 (6 bases). V lost 6 bases and J 2 bases, leaving 8 bases between the germline ends. There are 14 residues in the CDR3. The germline V gene has CDR1 MDHEN and CDR2 SYDVKM. CDR3 in amino acids: CASSGRTGANVLTF. DNA of the CDR3: TGTGCCAGCAGCGGGAGAACTGGGGCCAACGTCCTGACTTTC.

The chain recombines TRBV4-1 with TRBJ2-7; a weak D match, TRBD1 (6 bases). Deletions cut 1 base from V and 3 bases from J, with 13 bases between. This CDR3 has 15 residues. Per germline, CDR1 MGHRA and CDR2 YSYEKL. CDR3 region: CASSQAPGQYYEQYF. The CDR3 DNA follows: TGCGCCAGCAGCCAAGCTCCGGGACAATACTACGAGCAGTACTTC.

This sequence joins TRBV7-9 and TRBJ1-3; perhaps TRBD1 as D (6 bases). Germline-derived CDR1 and CDR2 are SEHNR and FQNEAQ (reference sequence). Trimming shortened V by 2 bases and J by 2 bases, and 13 bases separated the two germline ends. The CDR3 spans 16 residues. The CDR3 DNA follows: TGTGCCAGCAGCTTATGGGACATAAGTACTGGAAACACCATATATTTT. Protein sequence: CASSLWDISTGNTIYF.

This clone showed up just a few times. V gene TRBV30 combines with J gene TRBJ2-5; 9 bases fit TRBD1. Unmatched junction bases numbered 8, after V lost 3 bases and J lost 3 bases. The CDR3 length is 15 residues. Germline V lookup: CDR1 GTSNPN, CDR2 SVGIG (reference sequence). CDR3 protein: CAWRPGQGWEETQYF. The CDR3, as DNA: TGTGCCTGGAGGCCGGGACAGGGTTGGGAAGAGACCCAGTACTTC. Drawing the rest from reference TRBV30 and TRBJ2-5, the complete variable domain is SQTIHQWPATLVQPVGSPLSLECTVEGTSNPNLYWYRQAAGRGLQLLFYSVGIGQISSEVPQNLSASRPQDRQFILSSKKLLLSDSGFYLCAWRPGQGWEETQYFGPGTRLLVL.

The rearrangement links TRBV7-3 to TRBJ2-3; D is ambiguous. Germline loops: CDR1 SGHTA, CDR2 FQGTGA. The CDR3 is made up of 13 amino acids. The V and J ends lost 1 base and 2 bases respectively, with 4 bases between them. The CDR3 reads CASSLSVTDTQYF. The DNA for the CDR3 is TGTGCCAGCAGCTTAAGCGTCACAGATACGCAGTATTTT.